The 31 T cell receptor beta chains in this list originate from one sample, sequenced in a study of Ad26.COV2.S vaccination and SARS-CoV-2 variants (dated by TCRdb to the early 2020s). What the treatment or condition label conveys for this sample: approximately 18 received Ad26.COV2.S at low or high dose, single or two shots; roughly five received placebo; per-sample allocation not given. For vaccine and placebo recipients, the sequenced repertoires came from samples collected on day 63 after the first injection. Library preparation used the immunoSEQ multiplex PCR assay. The clones in this table, taken by TCRdb from immuneACCESS, are in-frame only. Not every clone is retained; where verified, under half of the shortfall comes from an unresolved V gene, and the cause of the rest is unknown. This sample is represented by hundreds of thousands of clones; about 89% of them were singletons. The ten biggest clones cover approximately 1.5% of the sample.

The specimen was peripheral blood, collected in a trial of Ad26.COV2.S vaccine versus placebo. The receptors derive from a person between 18 and 65 years old who received the Ad26.COV2.S COVID-19 vaccine or a placebo.

The chain joins TRBV20-1 to TRBJ2-4; no clear D gene. The CDR3 length is 11 residues. Germline CDR1 reads DFQATT; CDR2 reads SNEGSKA (reference sequence). Trimming removed 3 bases from V and 8 bases from J, with 8 bases in between. The CDR3 protein is CSASFRDIQYF. CDR3 bases: TGCAGTGCTAGTTTTCGTGACATTCAGTACTTC.

This chain uses TRBV11-2 with TRBJ1-1, with D perhaps matching TRBD1 (6 bases). The CDR3 consists of 13 residues. V lost 5 bases to trimming and J lost 0 bases, with 7 bases between them. CDR1 and CDR2 (germline): SGHAT, FQNNGV. CDR3 loop: CASSGTLNTEAFF. The CDR3 bases are TGTGCCAGCAGCGGGACACTGAACACTGAAGCTTTCTTT.

The genes are TRBV19 and TRBJ1-2, with D unresolved. The CDR3 is made up of 16 amino acids. Looked up from germline, CDR1 is LNHDA and CDR2 is SQIVND (reference sequence). Trimming removed 0 bases at V and 2 bases at J, with 13 bases between. CDR3 nucleotide sequence: TGTGCCAGTAGTATAGAAGGAGGACGGGTAAACTATGGCTACACCTTC. It codes for CASSIEGGRVNYGYTF.

The chain combines TRBV19 with TRBJ1-5; D unresolved. Per the germline V gene, CDR1 is LNHDA and CDR2 is SQIVND (reference sequence). The CDR3 runs 16 residues. Trimming took off 1 base at V and 9 bases at J, with 19 bases between the two ends. In DNA, the CDR3 is TGTGCCAGTAGTATAGGGGCAGGCTACGGTCGCTGGCCCCAGCATTTT. Amino acid sequence: CASSIGAGYGRWPQHF.

On this clone: The sample holds other DNA sequences that translate to the same CDR3. The chain recombines TRBV6-5 with TRBJ2-7, with TRBD1 matching 7 bases. This CDR3 is built from 14 residues. Germline V gene sequence: CDR1 MNHEY, CDR2 SVGAGI. The V segment lost 0 bases and the J segment 2 bases; nucleotides outside the gene matches: 1. The CDR3 reads CASSYSQGAYEQYF. The DNA for the CDR3 is TGTGCCAGCAGTTACTCGCAGGGGGCCTACGAGCAGTACTTC.

About this clone itself: At the DNA level, this CDR3 is encoded by other sequences in the same sample as well. The V call is TRBV6-6, the J call TRBJ1-5, with a possible D match to TRBD1 (5 bases). The V gene lost 4 bases and the J gene lost 0 bases, with 10 bases spanning the gap. CDR1 and CDR2 from the germline V gene are MNHNY and SVGAGI (reference sequence). The CDR3 has 15 amino acids. CDR3 coding DNA: TGTGCCAGCAGTTCCCCGACAGTTAGCAATCAGCCCCAGCATTTT. Translating gives CASSSPTVSNQPQHF.

The genes are TRBV30 and TRBJ1-5; D unresolved. Germline CDR1 GTSNPN, CDR2 SVGIG (reference sequence). The V end lost 2 bases, the J end lost 5 bases, and 10 bases lay between the germline ends. The CDR3 contains 13 residues. This CDR3 is CAWSFKGDQPQHF. The CDR3 nucleotides are TGTGCCTGGAGTTTCAAGGGAGATCAGCCCCAGCATTTT.

The chain carries TRBV4-3 and TRBJ1-4, with D hard to call. The V gene lost 5 bases and the J gene lost 0 bases, with 10 bases spanning the gap. The V gene's germline CDR1 is LGHNA and CDR2 YSLEER. The CDR3 is 15 residues long. CDR3 sequence reads: CASSSKGSTNEKLFF. DNA of the CDR3: TGCGCCAGCAGCTCTAAGGGTTCAACTAATGAAAAACTGTTTTTT.

This clone has only a few counts. For the CDR3, the DNA is TGTGCCTGGAGTGTAGGGGCGTCCCCCCTCTACGAGCAGTACTTC. It is translated as CAWSVGASPLYEQYF. V gene TRBV30 combines with J gene TRBJ2-7; the D gene is possibly TRBD1 (5 bases). This CDR3 is 15 amino acids long. Trimming took off 0 bases at V and 3 bases at J, with 15 bases between the two ends. The germline gives CDR1 GTSNPN, CDR2 SVGIG (reference sequence).

This clone was seen only a few times. The rearrangement links TRBV3-1 (or the pseudogene TRBV3-2) to TRBJ1-5; D remains unclear. The V gene's germline CDR1 is LGHDT and CDR2 YNNKEL (reference sequence). Trimming stripped 4 bases from V and 3 bases from J, with 10 bases between. The CDR3 covers 14 residues. In DNA, the CDR3 is TGTGCCAGCAGCCCAGTGGGATTCAATCAGCCCCAGCATTTT. Its translation is CASSPVGFNQPQHF.

J is TRBJ2-7 and V is TRBV29-1; 10 bases fit TRBD1. Per the germline V gene, CDR1 is SQVTM and CDR2 is ANQGSEA. J gave up 4 bases and V 6 bases, and 6 bases lay outside the gene matches. The CDR3 has 13 residues. The CDR3 spells CSVRTGGLYEQYF. The CDR3 DNA is TGCAGCGTCCGGACAGGGGGATTGTACGAGCAGTACTTC.

This chain uses TRBV5-1 with TRBJ1-2, with D unresolved. The CDR3 consists of 15 residues. V was clipped by 0 bases and J by 2 bases, with 11 bases between them. Germline V gene lookup returns CDR1 SGHRS and CDR2 YFSETQ. This CDR3 is CASSLARTANYGYTF. The CDR3 DNA follows: TGCGCCAGCAGCTTGGCCCGGACGGCGAACTATGGCTACACCTTC.

This sequence joins TRBV6-5 and TRBJ1-1; D unresolved. The germline gives CDR1 MNHEY, CDR2 SVGAGI. This CDR3 region has 14 residues. V was pared by 2 bases and J by 0 bases, with 7 bases between. CDR3: CASSYGLMNTEAFF. In DNA, the CDR3 is TGTGCCAGCAGTTACGGTCTTATGAACACTGAAGCTTTCTTT.

This rearrangement joins TRBV30 to TRBJ2-2; 7 positions agree with TRBD2. Germline assignment: CDR1 GTSNPN and CDR2 SVGIG (reference sequence). The ends lost 7 bases at V and 0 bases at J; junction bases unmatched: 8. The CDR3 extends over 15 amino acids. In DNA, the CDR3 is TGTGCCTCCTCCCGGGGAGGGACGAACACCGGGGAGCTGTTTTTT. Protein product: CASSRGGTNTGELFF.

Concerning this clone itself: Other nucleotide sequences from this sample produce the same CDR3. The chain employs TRBV30 and TRBJ2-3; D not resolved. Trimming pared 2 bases from V and 1 base from J, leaving 10 bases between. The V gene's germline CDR1 is GTSNPN and CDR2 SVGIG (reference sequence). This CDR3 has 14 residues. This CDR3 is CAWSLGGGTDTQYF. CDR3 DNA: TGTGCCTGGAGTTTGGGCGGTGGCACAGATACGCAGTATTTT.

This clone turned up a few times. This sequence joins TRBV19 and TRBJ2-7; 8 bases match TRBD1. CDR1 and CDR2 from the germline V gene are LNHDA and SQIVND (reference sequence). The CDR3 spans 14 residues. The trim removed 6 bases at V and 1 base at J, leaving 5 bases unmatched. The CDR3 here is CASSEDRASYEQYF. The CDR3 DNA reads TGTGCCAGTAGCGAGGACAGGGCGTCCTACGAGCAGTACTTC. Full variable domain (rest looked up from reference TRBV19 and TRBJ2-7): DGGITQSPKYLFRKEGQNVTLSCEQNLNHDAMYWYRQDPGQGLRLIYYSQIVNDFQKGDIAEGYSVSREKKESFPLTVTSAQKNPTAFYLCASSEDRASYEQYFGPGTRLTVT.

The chain uses TRBV19 and TRBJ1-1; 9 bases are shared with TRBD1. The CDR3 contains 11 residues. CDR1 and CDR2 (germline): LNHDA, SQIVND (reference sequence). Unmatched junction bases numbered 2, after V lost 9 bases and J lost 6 bases. CDR3 in amino acids: CASRTGAEAFF. The CDR3 bases are TGTGCCAGCCGGACAGGGGCTGAAGCTTTCTTT.

This chain links TRBV7-3 with TRBJ1-1; maybe TRBD1 (5 bases). There are 17 residues in the CDR3. Germline assignment: CDR1 SGHTA and CDR2 FQGTGA. Trimming removed 1 base at V and 0 bases at J, with 15 bases between. The CDR3 is CASSLRPWGGLNTEAFF. CDR3 in DNA: TGTGCCAGCAGCTTAAGGCCCTGGGGGGGATTGAACACTGAAGCTTTCTTT.

The V gene is TRBV29-1, the J gene TRBJ2-7, with 7 bases lining up with TRBD2. The CDR3 extends over 15 amino acids. The germline V gene has CDR1 SQVTM and CDR2 ANQGSEA. The ends lost 7 bases at V and 0 bases at J; junction bases unmatched: 12. The CDR3 sequence is CSANVGRWGSYEQYF. The CDR3 coding sequence is TGCAGCGCCAACGTCGGGAGGTGGGGCTCCTACGAGCAGTACTTC.

This sequence joins TRBV11-2 and TRBJ2-1, with D perhaps matching TRBD1 (6 bases). The length of the CDR3 is 15 residues. The ends were cut back, 5 bases at V and 2 bases at J, with 13 bases in the middle. The germline V gene encodes CDR1 SGHAT and CDR2 FQNNGV. CDR3 residues: CASSPPGQAYNEQFF. The CDR3 DNA is TGTGCCAGCAGCCCCCCGGGACAAGCCTACAATGAGCAGTTCTTC.

This chain joins TRBV19 and TRBJ1-6; maybe TRBD1 (5 bases). The CDR3 length is 14 residues. Germline-derived CDR1 and CDR2 are LNHDA and SQIVND (reference sequence). V dropped 8 bases and J dropped 5 bases, with 13 bases sitting between them. The DNA of the CDR3 is TGTGCCAGTCCGGGGACGGCCGATAATTCACCCCTCCACTTT. Its translation is CASPGTADNSPLHF.

This chain connects TRBV7-9 to TRBJ1-1; D call uncertain. V lost 1 base and J lost 6, with 9 bases in between. The CDR3 length is 13 residues. CDR1 SEHNR and CDR2 FQNEAQ come from the germline V gene (reference sequence). Here the CDR3 DNA reads TGTGCCAGCAGCTTAGACCCCAACGCTGAAGCTTTCTTT. As protein: CASSLDPNAEAFF.

This chain links TRBV28 with TRBJ1-2, with D tentatively TRBD1 (6 bases). Trimming removed 5 bases at V and 7 bases at J, with 20 bases between. Per germline, CDR1 MDHEN and CDR2 SYDVKM. The CDR3 loop spans 15 amino acids. The chain's CDR3 is CASSTPGGGDSGYTF. The CDR3 DNA follows: TGTGCCAGCAGTACCCCGGGTGGGGGCGATTCTGGCTACACCTTC.

Note on this clone: Other DNA sequences within the sample encode an identical CDR3. The J gene is TRBJ2-7, the V gene TRBV11-2; maybe TRBD2 (5 bases). The germline CDR1 and CDR2 sequences are SGHAT and FQNNGV. Trimming left V 1 base short and J 6 bases short, with 10 bases between. This CDR3 is built from 13 residues. The CDR3 loop is CASSLGEGREQYF. CDR3 nucleotide sequence: TGTGCCAGCAGCTTAGGAGAGGGCCGCGAGCAGTACTTC.

The chain uses TRBV19 and TRBJ2-7, with D possibly matching TRBD2 (5 bases). Germline CDR1 LNHDA, CDR2 SQIVND (reference sequence). Trimming shortened V by 7 bases and J by 0 bases, and 16 bases separated the two germline ends. CDR3 length equals 15 residues. CDR3 nucleotide sequence: TGTGCCAGTACCCCAGGCGCGGGTAGCTCCTACGAGCAGTACTTC. This sequence encodes CASTPGAGSSYEQYF.

V is TRBV19 and J is TRBJ1-6, with TRBD1 matching 9 bases. From germline, CDR1 is LNHDA and CDR2 SQIVND (reference sequence). The CDR3 has 16 residues. The trim removed 4 bases at V and 7 bases at J, leaving 8 bases unmatched. The CDR3: CASSTRDRVGNSPLHF. The CDR3 region has the DNA TGTGCCAGTAGTACAAGGGACAGGGTCGGCAATTCACCCCTCCACTTT.

This clone came up once. This chain uses TRBV19 with TRBJ1-3; 8 nucleotides align to TRBD1. The CDR3 covers 15 residues. V gave up 5 bases and J gave up 2 bases; unmatched junction bases: 5. Germline CDR1 LNHDA, CDR2 SQIVND (reference sequence). Here the CDR3 reads CASSSLTGAGNTIYF. The CDR3 DNA reads as TGTGCCAGTAGTTCCCTGACAGGGGCTGGAAACACCATATATTTT.

This chain uses TRBV20-1 with TRBJ2-3; no clear D. Trimming left V 6 bases short and J 2 bases short, with 6 bases between. The CDR3 totals 11 residues. Germline CDR1 DFQATT, CDR2 SNEGSKA (reference sequence). The CDR3 sequence is CSATDTDTQYF. In nucleotides, the CDR3 is TGCAGTGCGACCGACACAGATACGCAGTATTTT.

The chain combines TRBV7-2 with TRBJ2-5; D may be TRBD2 (6 bases). V was cut by 1 base and J by 2 bases, with 11 bases left in between. Germline assignment: CDR1 SGHTA and CDR2 FQGNSA. This CDR3 contains 15 residues. CDR3 loop: CASSLVPGVQETQYF. CDR3 bases: TGTGCCAGCAGCTTAGTGCCGGGAGTGCAAGAGACCCAGTACTTC.

CDR3 loop: CSVEGRYNEQFF. CDR3 DNA sequence: TGCAGCGTTGAGGGACGGTACAATGAGCAGTTCTTC. This chain joins TRBV29-1 and TRBJ2-1; D might be TRBD1 or TRBD2, each matching 5 bases. This CDR3 region has 12 residues. V dropped 3 bases and J dropped 4 bases, with 7 bases sitting between them. Germline lookup yields CDR1 SQVTM and CDR2 ANQGSEA.

DNA for the CDR3: TGTGCCTGGAGACCAGGGATGAACACTGAAGCTTTCTTT. This translates into CAWRPGMNTEAFF. The chain couples TRBV30 to TRBJ1-1; tentative D call: TRBD1 (5 bases). CDR3 length: 13 residues. Trimming cost V 3 bases and J 0 bases, with 8 bases left between them. Germline lookup yields CDR1 GTSNPN and CDR2 SVGIG (reference sequence).